This T cell receptor (beta chain) comes out of a study of blood T cell repertoires in COVID-19 (TCRdb year 2020). In terms of the full investigation: Collaborator samples came from the United States, Italy and Spain and covered acute and convalescent phases of COVID-19. The prospective study material was composed of cDNA or gDNA derived from T cells, B-cell-depleted T cells, or PBMCs. Deeply sampled blood TCRbeta repertoires from subjects exposed to, actively infected with, or recovered from COVID-19 were included in the dataset. The repertoires were released in a freely available public database intended as a resource for research on the immune response to SARS-CoV-2. Samples were obtained from the ongoing ImmuneRACE study (first 160 participants) and from approximately 1,200 subjects provided by 6 global collaborators. Sample metadata almost always included a de-identified subject ID, COVID-19 status, age in years and sex. Where available, HLA class I and class II types were obtained from metadata supplied by the sample provider rather than from assay-based typing. The study at large found these results: Clinical and demographic metadata were provided uncurated, with the amount varying by source and participant.

TCRbeta CDR3 regions were amplified from genomic DNA by means of the immunoSEQ Assay, a bias-controlled multiplex PCR. Per the source publication's procedure: The number of nucleated cells in each sample was estimated from the amplification of reference gene primers within the assay. To quantify the absolute abundance of each unique TCRbeta CDR3 rearrangement, sequence reads were collapsed and filtered. Productive Simpson clonality was computed per sample as the square root of Simpson's diversity index over productive rearrangements. The source is immuneACCESS, and TCRdb retained only in-frame sequences with V and J called. Part of the clones is not carried over; for the studies checked, unresolved V genes explain less than half of this, and the remainder is unexplained. The V and J calls and clone size are taken from that table; D and trimming were inferred from the DNA. This sample lists more than 200,000 clones; 70% to 90% were detected once. The ten top clones hold roughly 6% of the sample.

At one collaborating source in Seattle, patients were enrolled during active infection and were followed longitudinally through the course of disease. Whole blood was collected in K2EDTA tubes by collaborating institutions according to the institutions' own protocols. For TCRbeta analysis, collaborator samples were shipped as frozen whole blood, as isolated PBMCs, or as DNA extracted from either sample type. Including cysteine and phenylalanine, the CDR3 has 15 amino acids. Only the CDR3 DNA stays, 45 bases, in frame from base 1. V loses 0 bases at its end and J loses 6 bases; junction bases beyond the gene matches: 6. The germline V gene gives CDR1 as LGHNA and CDR2 as YSLEER. Worth noting for this clone: The target of this receptor is not known. Base qualities are not recorded, but no much larger clone differs from it by a single base.

The chain was built from TRBV4-3 and TRBJ2-3, with 7 junctional bases fitting TRBD2. Source material: peripheral blood. The clonotype originates from a woman in her 30s with COVID-19, enrolled during active disease. This receptor has the CDR3 CASSQERREWDTQYF. The bases read TGCGCCAGCAGCCAAGAGCGGCGGGAGTGGGATACGCAGTATTTT.